Sequencing of this T cell receptor (beta chain) was carried out in a study of Ad26.COV2.S vaccination and SARS-CoV-2 variants. The method was immunoSEQ multiplex PCR; TCRdb's version includes in-frame clones alone and lacks a portion of them. Here the sample spans about 680,000 clones, roughly 90% being singletons. Treatment here: 19 received Ad26.COV2.S at low or high dose, single or two shots; 5 received placebo; per-sample allocation not given. At day 63 after the first vaccine or placebo injection, samples were drawn. The sample came from a Boston adult aged 18-55 years. The germline V and J ends were trimmed by 0 bases and 0 bases, with 8 bases remaining between them. CDR3 size: 15 residues. Germline lookup yields CDR1 MGHDK and CDR2 SYGVNS.

The sequence derives from a person between 18 and 59 years old who received the Ad26.COV2.S COVID-19 vaccine or a placebo. This chain connects TRBV25-1 to TRBJ1-2, with D unclear. The starting material was peripheral blood, obtained in a trial of Ad26.COV2.S vaccine versus placebo. The CDR3 here is CASSEYGSSNYGYTF. The DNA of the CDR3 is TGTGCCAGCAGTGAATACGGCAGCTCTAACTATGGCTACACCTTC.